Presented here are 6 T cell receptor beta chains from one specimen sequenced in a study of cytomegalovirus exposure and HLA in healthy donors. A multiplex PCR was run with 60 Vbeta primers and 13 Jbeta primers. Data came from immunoSEQ multiplex PCR; TCRdb stores just in-frame clones and leaves some out. Among approximately 140,000 clones listed, less than 85% were seen once. Sequenced material: PBMCs. The source of these receptors is a man aged 35-49 years in good health and CMV-seropositive.

The genes are TRBV6-5 and TRBJ1-4; 7 bases fit TRBD1. CDR3 length equals 15 residues. J was trimmed by 0 bases and V by 9 bases; bases with no gene match: 7. In germline, CDR1 is MNHEY, CDR2 SVGAGI. CDR3 region: CASAGTDATNEKLFF. The CDR3 DNA follows: TGTGCCAGTGCCGGGACAGATGCAACTAATGAAAAACTGTTTTTT.

J is TRBJ2-7 and V is TRBV4-2; TRBD2 is a possible D gene (5 bases). Germline CDR1 reads LGHNA; CDR2 reads YNFKEQ. The V end was cut by 0 bases, the J end by 3 bases, with 15 bases between. The CDR3 totals 16 residues. The CDR3 protein is CASSQDLGLEGYEQYF. CDR3 nucleotides: TGTGCCAGCAGCCAAGATCTTGGGCTAGAGGGCTACGAGCAGTACTTC.

V and J are TRBV7-9 and TRBJ2-7, with TRBD2 matching 12 bases. After removal of 5 bases from V and 11 bases from J, the junction contained 4 bases not matched to a gene. CDR3 length equals 12 residues. Germline V gene data show CDR1 as SEHNR and CDR2 as FQNEAQ (reference sequence). The CDR3 sequence is CASSEGLAGEYF. Written as DNA, the CDR3 is TGTGCCAGCAGCGAGGGACTAGCGGGCGAGTACTTC.

The rearrangement links TRBV4-3 to TRBJ1-4, with a weak D call TRBD1 (6 bases). This CDR3 comprises 17 residues. V was shortened by 2 bases and J by 6 bases, with 19 bases between the two germline ends. Germline V gene sequence: CDR1 LGHNA, CDR2 YSLEER. CDR3 loop: CASSQSPGAGGDEKLFF. The DNA of the CDR3 is TGCGCCAGCAGCCAATCACCGGGGGCGGGGGGCGATGAAAAACTGTTTTTT.

This chain connects TRBV5-6 to TRBJ1-2; TRBD1 matches at 7 bases. Trimming took 0 bases from V and 5 from J; bases not matched to a gene: 4. This CDR3 is 14 amino acids long. CDR1 is SGHDT and CDR2 is YYEEEE in the germline V gene. CDR3: CASSLGQGTYGYTF. The CDR3 bases are TGTGCCAGCAGCTTGGGACAGGGCACGTATGGCTACACCTTC.

V gene TRBV10-1 combines with J gene TRBJ2-7; the D gene is possibly TRBD1 (5 bases). Germline lookup yields CDR1 WNHNN and CDR2 SYGVQD (reference sequence). V lost 1 base, J lost 6 bases, and 13 bases lay in between. CDR3 size: 14 residues. The CDR3 sequence: CASSELRQGLEQYF. The CDR3 nucleotides read TGCGCCAGCAGTGAGTTAAGGCAGGGCCTCGAGCAGTACTTC.